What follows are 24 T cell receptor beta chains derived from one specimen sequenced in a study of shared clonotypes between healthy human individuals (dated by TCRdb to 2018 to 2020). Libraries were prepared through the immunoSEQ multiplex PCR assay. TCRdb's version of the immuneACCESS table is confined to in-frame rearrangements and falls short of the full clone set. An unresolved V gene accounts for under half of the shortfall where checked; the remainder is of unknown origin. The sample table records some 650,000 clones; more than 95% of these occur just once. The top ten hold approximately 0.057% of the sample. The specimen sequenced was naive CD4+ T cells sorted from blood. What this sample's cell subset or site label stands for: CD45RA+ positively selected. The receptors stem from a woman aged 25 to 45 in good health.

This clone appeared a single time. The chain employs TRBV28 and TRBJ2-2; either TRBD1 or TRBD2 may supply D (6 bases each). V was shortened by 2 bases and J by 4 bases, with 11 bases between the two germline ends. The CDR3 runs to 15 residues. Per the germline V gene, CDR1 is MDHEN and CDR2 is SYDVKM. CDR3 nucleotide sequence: TGTGCCAGCAGTTTACTCGGGGGCGGCACCGGGGAGCTGTTTTTT. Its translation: CASSLLGGGTGELFF.

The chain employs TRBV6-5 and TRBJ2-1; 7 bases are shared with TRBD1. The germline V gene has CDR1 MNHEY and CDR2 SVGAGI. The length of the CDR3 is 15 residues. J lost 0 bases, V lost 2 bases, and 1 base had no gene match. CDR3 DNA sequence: TGTGCCAGCAGTTACGGGGACAGCTCCTACAATGAGCAGTTCTTC. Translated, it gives CASSYGDSSYNEQFF.

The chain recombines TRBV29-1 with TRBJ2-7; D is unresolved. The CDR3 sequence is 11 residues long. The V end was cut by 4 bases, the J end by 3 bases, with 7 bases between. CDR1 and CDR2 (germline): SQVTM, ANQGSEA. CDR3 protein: CSVVASYEQYF. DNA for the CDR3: TGCAGCGTTGTCGCTAGCTACGAGCAGTACTTC.

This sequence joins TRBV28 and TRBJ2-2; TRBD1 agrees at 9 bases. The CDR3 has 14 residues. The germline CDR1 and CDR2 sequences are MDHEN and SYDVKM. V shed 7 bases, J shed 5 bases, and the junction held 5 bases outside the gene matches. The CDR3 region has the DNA TGTGCCAGCACCGGGACAGGGTATACCGGGGAGCTGTTTTTT. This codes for CASTGTGYTGELFF.

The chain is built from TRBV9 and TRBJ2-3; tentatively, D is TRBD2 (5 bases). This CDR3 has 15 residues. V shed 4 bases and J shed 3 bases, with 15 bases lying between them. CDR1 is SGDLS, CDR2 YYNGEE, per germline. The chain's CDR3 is CASSPKLGVTDTQYF. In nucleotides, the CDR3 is TGTGCCAGCAGCCCAAAGCTGGGAGTGACAGATACGCAGTATTTT.

The CDR3 loop reads CASTLTSGFHNEQFF. The CDR3 coding sequence is TGTGCCAGCACCCTTACTAGCGGGTTCCACAATGAGCAGTTCTTC. The chain combines TRBV28 with TRBJ2-1; 9 nucleotides match TRBD2. J lost 5 bases, V lost 7 bases, and 9 bases had no gene match. CDR1 is MDHEN, CDR2 SYDVKM, per germline. The CDR3 covers 15 residues.

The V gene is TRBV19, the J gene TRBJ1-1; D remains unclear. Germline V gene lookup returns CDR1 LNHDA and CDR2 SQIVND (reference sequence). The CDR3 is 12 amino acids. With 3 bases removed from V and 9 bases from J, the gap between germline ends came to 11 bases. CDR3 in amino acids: CASSITAGQAFF. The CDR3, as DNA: TGTGCCAGTAGTATTACAGCAGGTCAAGCTTTCTTT.

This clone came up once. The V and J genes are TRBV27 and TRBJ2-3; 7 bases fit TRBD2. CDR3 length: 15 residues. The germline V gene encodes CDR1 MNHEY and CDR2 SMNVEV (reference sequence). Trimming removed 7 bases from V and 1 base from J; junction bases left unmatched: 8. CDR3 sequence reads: CASNRAGRGTDTQYF. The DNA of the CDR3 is TGTGCCAGCAATAGAGCGGGACGGGGCACAGATACGCAGTATTTT.

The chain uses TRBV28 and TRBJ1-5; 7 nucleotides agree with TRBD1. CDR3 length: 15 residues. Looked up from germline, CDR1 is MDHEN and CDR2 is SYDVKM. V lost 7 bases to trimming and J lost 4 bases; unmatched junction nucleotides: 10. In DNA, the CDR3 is TGTGCCAGCACCGATCTTGACAGGGATAATCAGCCCCAGCATTTT. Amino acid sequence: CASTDLDRDNQPQHF.

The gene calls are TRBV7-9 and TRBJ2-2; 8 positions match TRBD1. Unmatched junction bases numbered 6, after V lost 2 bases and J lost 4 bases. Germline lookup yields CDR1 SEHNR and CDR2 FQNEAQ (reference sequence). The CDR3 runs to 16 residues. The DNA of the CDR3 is TGTGCCAGCAGCTTAAACTCCGGGACAGGCACCGGGGAGCTGTTTTTT. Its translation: CASSLNSGTGTGELFF. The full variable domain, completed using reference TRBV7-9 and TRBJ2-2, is DTGVSQNPRHKITKRGQNVTFRCDPISEHNRLYWYRQTLGQGPEFLTYFQNEAQLEKSRLLSDRFSAERPKGSFSTLEIQRTEQGDSAMYLCASSLNSGTGTGELFFGEGSRLTVL.

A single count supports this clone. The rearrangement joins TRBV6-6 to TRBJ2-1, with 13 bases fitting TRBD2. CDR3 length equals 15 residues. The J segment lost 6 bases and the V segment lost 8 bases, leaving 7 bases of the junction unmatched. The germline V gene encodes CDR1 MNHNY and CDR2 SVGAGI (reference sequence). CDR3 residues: CASSTGLAGANEQFF. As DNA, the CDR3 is TGTGCCAGCTCCACTGGACTAGCGGGAGCCAATGAGCAGTTCTTC.

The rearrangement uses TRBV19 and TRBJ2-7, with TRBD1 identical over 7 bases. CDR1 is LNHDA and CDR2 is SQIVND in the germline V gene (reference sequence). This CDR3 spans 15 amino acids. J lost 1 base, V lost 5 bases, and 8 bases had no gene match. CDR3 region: CASSGWDSSSYEQYF. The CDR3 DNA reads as TGTGCCAGTAGTGGCTGGGACAGCAGTTCCTACGAGCAGTACTTC.

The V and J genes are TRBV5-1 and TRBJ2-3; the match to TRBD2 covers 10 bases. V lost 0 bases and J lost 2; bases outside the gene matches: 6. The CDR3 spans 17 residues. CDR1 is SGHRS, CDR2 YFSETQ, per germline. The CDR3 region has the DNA TGCGCCAGCAGCTTGGTCCGGCTAGCGGGGGCCACAGATACGCAGTATTTT. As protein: CASSLVRLAGATDTQYF.

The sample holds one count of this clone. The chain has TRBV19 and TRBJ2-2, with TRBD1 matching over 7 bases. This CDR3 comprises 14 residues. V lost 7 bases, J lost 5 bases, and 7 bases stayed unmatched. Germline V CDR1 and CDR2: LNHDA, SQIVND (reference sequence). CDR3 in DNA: TGTGCCAGTACCTTAGGGGGCGATACCGGGGAGCTGTTTTTT. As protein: CASTLGGDTGELFF. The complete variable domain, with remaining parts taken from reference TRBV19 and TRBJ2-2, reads DGGITQSPKYLFRKEGQNVTLSCEQNLNHDAMYWYRQDPGQGLRLIYYSQIVNDFQKGDIAEGYSVSREKKESFPLTVTSAQKNPTAFYLCASTLGGDTGELFFGEGSRLTVL.

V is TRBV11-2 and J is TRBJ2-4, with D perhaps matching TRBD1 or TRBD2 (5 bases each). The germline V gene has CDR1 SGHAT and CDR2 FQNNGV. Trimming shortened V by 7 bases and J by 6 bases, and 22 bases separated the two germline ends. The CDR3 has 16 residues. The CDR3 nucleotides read TGTGCCAGCACCCAAGACCGGGCAGGGACGGTAAACATTCAGTACTTC. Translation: CASTQDRAGTVNIQYF. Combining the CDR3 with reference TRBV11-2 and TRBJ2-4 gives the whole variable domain EAGVAQSPRYKIIEKRQSVAFWCNPISGHATLYWYQQILGQGPKLLIQFQNNGVVDDSQLPKDRFSAERLKGVDSTLKIQPAKLEDSAVYLCASTQDRAGTVNIQYFGAGTRLSVL.

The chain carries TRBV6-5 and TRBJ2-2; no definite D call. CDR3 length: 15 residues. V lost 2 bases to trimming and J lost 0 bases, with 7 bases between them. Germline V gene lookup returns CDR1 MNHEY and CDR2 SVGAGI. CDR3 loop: CASSYGFANTGELFF. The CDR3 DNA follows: TGTGCCAGCAGTTACGGGTTCGCGAACACCGGGGAGCTGTTTTTT.

As DNA, the CDR3 is TGTGCCATCCTGGGGCGGGAGCAAGGAGATACGCAGTATTTT. Its translation: CAILGREQGDTQYF. The rearrangement joins TRBV10-3 to TRBJ2-3, with 7 bases identical to TRBD2. Germline CDR1 reads ENHRY; CDR2 reads SYGVKD. CDR3 length: 14 residues. V trimming: 8 bases; J trimming: 5 bases; junction bases outside the gene matches: 10.

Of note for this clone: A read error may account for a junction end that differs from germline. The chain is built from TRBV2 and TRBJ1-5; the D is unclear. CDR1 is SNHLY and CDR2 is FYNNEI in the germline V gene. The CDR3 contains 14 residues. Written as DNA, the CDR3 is TGTGCCACCAGTGCATCCCACCTTGATCAGCCCCAGCATTTT. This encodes CATSASHLDQPQHF.

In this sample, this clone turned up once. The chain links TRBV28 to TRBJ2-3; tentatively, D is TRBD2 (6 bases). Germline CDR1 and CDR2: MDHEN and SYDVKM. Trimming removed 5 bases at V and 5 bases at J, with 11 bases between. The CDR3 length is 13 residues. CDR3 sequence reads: CASSRDWGDTQYF. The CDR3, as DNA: TGTGCCAGCAGTCGGGACTGGGGAGATACGCAGTATTTT.

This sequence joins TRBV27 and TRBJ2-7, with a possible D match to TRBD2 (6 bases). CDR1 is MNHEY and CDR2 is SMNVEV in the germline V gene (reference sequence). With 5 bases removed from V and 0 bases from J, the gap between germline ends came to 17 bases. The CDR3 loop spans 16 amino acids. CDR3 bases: TGTGCCAGCAGTAGAACAGCGGAGGGGTACTCCTACGAGCAGTACTTC. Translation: CASSRTAEGYSYEQYF.

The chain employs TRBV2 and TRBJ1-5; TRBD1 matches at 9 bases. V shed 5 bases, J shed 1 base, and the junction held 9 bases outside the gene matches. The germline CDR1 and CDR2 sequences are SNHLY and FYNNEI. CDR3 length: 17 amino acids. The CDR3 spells CASSKNTGGLSNQPQHF. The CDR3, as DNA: TGTGCCAGCAGTAAAAATACAGGGGGCCTCAGCAATCAGCCCCAGCATTTT.

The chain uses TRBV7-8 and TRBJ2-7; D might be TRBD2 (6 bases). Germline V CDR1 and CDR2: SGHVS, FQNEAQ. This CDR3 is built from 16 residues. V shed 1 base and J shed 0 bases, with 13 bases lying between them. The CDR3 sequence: CASSLGLGLSSYEQYF. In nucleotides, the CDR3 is TGTGCCAGCAGCTTAGGACTAGGGCTGAGCTCCTACGAGCAGTACTTC.

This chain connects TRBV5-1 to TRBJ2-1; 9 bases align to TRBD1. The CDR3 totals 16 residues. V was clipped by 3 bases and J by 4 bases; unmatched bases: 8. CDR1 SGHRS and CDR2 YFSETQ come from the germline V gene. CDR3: CASSWLQGATYNEQFF. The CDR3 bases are TGCGCCAGCAGCTGGCTACAGGGGGCTACGTACAATGAGCAGTTCTTC.

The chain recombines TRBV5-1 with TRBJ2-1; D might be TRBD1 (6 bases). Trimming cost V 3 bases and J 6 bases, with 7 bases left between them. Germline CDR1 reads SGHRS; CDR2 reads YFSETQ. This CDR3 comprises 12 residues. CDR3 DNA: TGCGCCAGCAGCTCGACAGGCAATGAGCAGTTCTTC. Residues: CASSSTGNEQFF. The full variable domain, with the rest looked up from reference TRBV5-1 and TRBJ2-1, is KAGVTQTPRYLIKTRGQQVTLSCSPISGHRSVSWYQQTPGQGLQFLFEYFSETQRNKGNFPGRFSGRQFSNSRSEMNVSTLELGDSALYLCASSSTGNEQFFGPGTRLTVL.